A selection of T cell receptor beta chains follows, all from one sample in a study of T cell changes during pregnancy in multiple sclerosis. Profiling relied on immunoSEQ multiplex PCR, and the TCRdb table lists in-frame clones only, not all of them. The sample carries tens of thousands of clones, roughly 94% recorded once. Specimen: CD4+ T cells from peripheral blood mononuclear cells, collected in the second trimester of pregnancy. The source is a female donor with multiple sclerosis, enrolled in a pregnancy study. CDR3s include the opening cysteine and the closing phenylalanine or tryptophan. D genes are given only for firm matches. Size tells how often a clone was seen (once, few, many) or the class of an expanded clone, and some rows leave it out.

v_gene,j_gene,abundance,d_gene,CDR3nt,CDR3aa
TRBV7-6,TRBJ2-7,.,TRBD2,TGTGCCAGCAGCTTAAAGCCGCTAGCGGGAACCTACGAGCAGTACTTC,CASSLKPLAGTYEQYF
TRBV7-6,TRBJ1-3,once,.,TGTGCCAGCAGCTTAACCGGCAGGGGTACTGGAAACACCATATATTTT,CASSLTGRGTGNTIYF
TRBV18,TRBJ1-1,.,.,TGTGCCAGTTCTGTCGGAGGGACTGAAGCTTTCTTT,CASSVGGTEAFF
TRBV20-1,TRBJ2-1,.,.,TGCAGTGCCCTAGACAATGAGCAGTTCTTC,CSALDNEQFF
TRBV9,TRBJ2-3,.,TRBD1,TGTGCCAGCAGCCCCAGGGGGCCGGGCGAAAGCACAGATACGCAGTATTTT,CASSPRGPGESTDTQYF
TRBV5-6,TRBJ1-1,.,.,TGTGCCAGCAGCATCGGGACTTTGGCTTTCTTT,CASSIGTLAFF
TRBV10-3,TRBJ1-1,.,.,TGTGCCATCAGTGAGTCGGGGGCGTTCACTGAAGCTTTCTTT,CAISESGAFTEAFF
TRBV18,TRBJ1-3,.,.,TGTGCCACCTCACCTGTCCGGGACTCTGGAAACACCATATATTTT,CATSPVRDSGNTIYF
TRBV2,TRBJ1-3,.,TRBD1,TGTGCCAGGACGACAGGGTCGGAAGGAAACACCATATATTTT,CARTTGSEGNTIYF
TRBV29-1,TRBJ2-3,.,TRBD2,TGCAGCGTTGTGACTAGCGGAGTAGATACGCAGTATTTT,CSVVTSGVDTQYF
TRBV6-5,TRBJ2-5,.,.,TGTGCCAGCAGTTACCAGGGGGGTTACGAGACCCAGTACTTC,CASSYQGGYETQYF
TRBV4-1,TRBJ2-1,.,.,TGCGCCAGCAGCCAAGGGGCAGGCTCGGGAAATGAGCAGTTCTTC,CASSQGAGSGNEQFF
TRBV6-4,TRBJ2-1,.,TRBD1,TGTGCCAGCAGGAAGGGACAGGGGGCCCTCGAGCAGTTCTTC,CASRKGQGALEQFF
TRBV29-1,TRBJ1-2,.,.,TGCAGCGTTTATGACAATGGCTACACCTTC,CSVYDNGYTF
TRBV18,TRBJ1-2,.,.,TGTGCCAGCTCACCTACCCGGGAGGGAGGCTACACCTTC,CASSPTREGGYTF
TRBV29-1,TRBJ1-4,.,TRBD1,TGCAGCGTAGCCTTTACAGGGGGCTCTGAAAAACTGTTTTTT,CSVAFTGGSEKLFF
TRBV11-3,TRBJ2-1,.,.,TGTGCCAGCAGCCCCCGCCCGGCGGGGGCGCTCAATGAGCAGTTCTTC,CASSPRPAGALNEQFF
TRBV2,TRBJ1-3,.,.,TGTGCCAGCAGTGAAGCGGGCGGGTTCTCTGGAAACACCATATATTTT,CASSEAGGFSGNTIYF
TRBV18,TRBJ2-7,.,TRBD1,TGTGCCAGCTCTCCGGACAGGGGAAACACTTACGAGCAGTACTTC,CASSPDRGNTYEQYF
TRBV13,TRBJ2-3,.,TRBD2,TGTGCCAGCATCCCTCCCGCTAGCGGGCACACAGATACGCAGTATTTT,CASIPPASGHTDTQYF
TRBV5-1,TRBJ2-1,.,.,TGCGCCAGCAGCTTGGTGGGCTGGAGGAATGAGCAGTTCTTC,CASSLVGWRNEQFF
TRBV28,TRBJ1-1,few,TRBD1,TGTGCCAGCAGTCCTCCACAGGGGGCGAGGGGCACTGAAGCTTTCTTT,CASSPPQGARGTEAFF
TRBV6-1,TRBJ2-5,.,TRBD1,TGTGCCAGCAGTGCCTTTACCGGGACAGGGGTATCGGAGACCCAGTACTTC,CASSAFTGTGVSETQYF
TRBV28,TRBJ2-7,.,.,TGTGCCAGCAGTTTACCCCTACGAAACGAGCAGTACTTC,CASSLPLRNEQYF
TRBV10-1,TRBJ1-2,once,.,TGCGCCAGCAGTTTACAGGGAGGGACTCAGGGCTACACCTTC,CASSLQGGTQGYTF
TRBV7-8,TRBJ1-1,.,.,TGTGCCAGCAGCTTGGCCCCCAGGGGGAACACTGAAGCTTTCTTT,CASSLAPRGNTEAFF
TRBV7-9,TRBJ1-1,.,.,TGTGCCAGCAGCTTAGCGCGAGTGAACACTGAAGCTTTCTTT,CASSLARVNTEAFF
TRBV6-5,TRBJ2-6,.,.,TGTGCCAGCAGGGACGGACAGCCTGGGGCCAACGTCCTGACTTTC,CASRDGQPGANVLTF
TRBV6-1,TRBJ2-5,.,.,TGTGCCGGCGGGGTGCGGGGGCAGGGAGGGACCCAGTACTTC,CAGGVRGQGGTQYF
TRBV15,TRBJ1-4,once,TRBD1,TGTGCCACCGGGACAGGGGCCCCTCGGAGCGATGAAAAACTGTTTTTT,CATGTGAPRSDEKLFF
TRBV28,TRBJ1-2,.,.,TGTGCCAGCAGCCCCGTGGGGGGAGGAAATAACTATGGCTACACCTTC,CASSPVGGGNNYGYTF
TRBV19,TRBJ1-4,.,.,TGTGCCAGTAGCCACCGGCCGCTGATTCGGGGGATGAATGAAAAACTGTTTTTT,CASSHRPLIRGMNEKLFF
TRBV25-1,TRBJ2-7,.,.,TGTGCCAGCAGCTTGACTAGTGCCTACGAGCAGTACTTC,CASSLTSAYEQYF
TRBV6-1,TRBJ2-1,.,TRBD2,TGTGCCAGCAGGAGCCAAGGACTAGCTATCTATGAGCAGTTCTTC,CASRSQGLAIYEQFF
TRBV18,TRBJ2-5,once,TRBD1,TGTGCCAGCTCAGCGGGACAGGGGGAAGAGACCCAGTACTTC,CASSAGQGEETQYF
TRBV6-1,TRBJ2-7,.,TRBD1,TGTGCCAGCAGTGAAGTAAGACAGGGGGCGCGCGAGCAGTACTTC,CASSEVRQGAREQYF
TRBV18,TRBJ2-3,once,TRBD2,TGTGCCAGCTCACCCCTAAGTAGAGGGAGGGCCTCGGATACGCAGTATTTT,CASSPLSRGRASDTQYF
TRBV5-1,TRBJ2-7,.,.,TGCGCCAGCAGCCCCGGACAGAAGAACGAGCAGTACTTC,CASSPGQKNEQYF
TRBV28,TRBJ1-1,.,.,TGTGCCAGCAGCATTCTCAGGGGCTATGAAGCTTTCTTT,CASSILRGYEAFF
TRBV7-3,TRBJ2-3,.,TRBD2,TGTGCCAGCAGCTCCAGACTAGCGGGAGGCACAGATACGCAGTATTTT,CASSSRLAGGTDTQYF
TRBV28,TRBJ2-5,.,TRBD1,TGTGCCAGCAGTTTCAGCGGCAGGGGGCAGGAGACCCAGTACTTC,CASSFSGRGQETQYF
TRBV6-5,TRBJ1-4,.,.,TGTGCCAGCAGTTTCTACAGGGCTGGTGAAAAACTGTTTTTT,CASSFYRAGEKLFF
TRBV9,TRBJ1-4,.,.,TGTGCCAGCAGCGTAGGCCCGGTCGGGGAAAAACTGTTTTTT,CASSVGPVGEKLFF
TRBV9,TRBJ1-2,.,.,TGTGCCAGCAGCGTATTTTTAGACGGGCCGAGGGGAGGAGGCTACACCTTC,CASSVFLDGPRGGGYTF